Listed below are T cell receptor beta chains from one sample, sequenced in a study of blood T cells in healthy people across ages. TCRdb re-called the 5' RACE reads through MiXCR, storing one row per CDR3 protein. The table shows 660,000 or so distinct CDR3 sequences, with roughly 58% occurring only once. Sequenced sample: blood. The receptors stem from a man aged 55-75 years in good health. Each CDR3 is given with its conserved first and last residue. The D gene is left open where the match is weak. A row's size may be missing; if present it is once, few, many or a size class.

v_call: TRBV5-1; j_call: TRBJ2-2; clone_size: -; d_call: -; cdr3_nt: TGCGCCAGCAGCGTAACCGGGACAACGAACACCGGGGAGCTGTTTTTT; cdr3_aa: CASSVTGTTNTGELFF
v_call: TRBV24-1; j_call: TRBJ1-1; clone_size: -; d_call: -; cdr3_nt: TGTGCCACCAGTGATCCCGACATGCTGAGCTTGAACACTGAAGCTTTCTTT; cdr3_aa: CATSDPDMLSLNTEAFF
v_call: TRBV6-6; j_call: TRBJ2-5; clone_size: -; d_call: TRBD1; cdr3_nt: TGTGCCAGCAGTTACGGGACAGGGGGCATAGAGACCCAGTACTTC; cdr3_aa: CASSYGTGGIETQYF
v_call: TRBV3-1; j_call: TRBJ2-5; clone_size: -; d_call: -; cdr3_nt: TGTGCCAGCAGCCCGCAGGGGTTTAGGGAGACCCAGTACTTC; cdr3_aa: CASSPQGFRETQYF
v_call: TRBV3-1; j_call: TRBJ2-4; clone_size: few; d_call: -; cdr3_nt: TGTGCCAGCAGCCAAGGGAGCGTGCTAGCCAAAAACATTCAGTACTTC; cdr3_aa: CASSQGSVLAKNIQYF
v_call: TRBV4-1; j_call: TRBJ2-7; clone_size: -; d_call: -; cdr3_nt: TGCGCCAGCAGCCAAGAGGGCAGGGGCCCCGACGAGCAGTACTTC; cdr3_aa: CASSQEGRGPDEQYF
v_call: TRBV27; j_call: TRBJ2-7; clone_size: few; d_call: -; cdr3_nt: TGTGCCAGCAGTTCCATTTCCAGGGTTTACGAGCAGTACTTC; cdr3_aa: CASSSISRVYEQYF
v_call: TRBV27; j_call: TRBJ1-1; clone_size: few; d_call: -; cdr3_nt: TGTGCCAGCAGTTTCAGGACAGCGAACACTGAAGCTTTCTTT; cdr3_aa: CASSFRTANTEAFF
v_call: TRBV20-1; j_call: TRBJ2-1; clone_size: -; d_call: -; cdr3_nt: TGCAGTGCTGCCAGTTGGAATGAGCAGTTCTTC; cdr3_aa: CSAASWNEQFF
v_call: TRBV5-1; j_call: TRBJ2-3; clone_size: few; d_call: TRBD2; cdr3_nt: TGCGCCAGCAGCTCTGGGACTAGCACCACAGATACGCAGTATTTT; cdr3_aa: CASSSGTSTTDTQYF
v_call: TRBV5-1; j_call: TRBJ2-7; clone_size: -; d_call: -; cdr3_nt: TGCGCCAGCAGCGTGAACGACAGGCGCTACGAGCAGTACTTC; cdr3_aa: CASSVNDRRYEQYF
v_call: TRBV5-1; j_call: TRBJ2-6; clone_size: few; d_call: -; cdr3_nt: TGCGCCAGCAGCTTGGAAGGCCTTGGGGCCAACGTCCTGACTTTC; cdr3_aa: CASSLEGLGANVLTF
v_call: TRBV29-1; j_call: TRBJ1-2; clone_size: -; d_call: -; cdr3_nt: TGCAGCCTCCACGACACAGCTACCTATGGCTACACCTTC; cdr3_aa: CSLHDTATYGYTF
v_call: TRBV18; j_call: TRBJ2-1; clone_size: few; d_call: -; cdr3_nt: TGTGCCAGCTCACACCGGGACTTTACCTACAATGAGCAGTTCTTC; cdr3_aa: CASSHRDFTYNEQFF
v_call: TRBV20-1; j_call: TRBJ1-1; clone_size: -; d_call: TRBD1; cdr3_nt: TGCAGTGCTCCGGGACAGGGGTACACTGAAGCTTTCTTT; cdr3_aa: CSAPGQGYTEAFF
v_call: TRBV20-1; j_call: TRBJ1-1; clone_size: few; d_call: -; cdr3_nt: TGCAGTGCTAGCGGCGGCACTGAAGCTTTCTTT; cdr3_aa: CSASGGTEAFF
v_call: TRBV28; j_call: TRBJ2-3; clone_size: -; d_call: -; cdr3_nt: TGTGCCAGCAGTCCTATGGATACGCAGTATTTT; cdr3_aa: CASSPMDTQYF
v_call: TRBV20-1; j_call: TRBJ2-3; clone_size: -; d_call: -; cdr3_nt: TGCAGTGCTAGAGACCCCCCAGGAGGCGATACGCAGTATTTT; cdr3_aa: CSARDPPGGDTQYF
v_call: TRBV5-4; j_call: TRBJ2-6; clone_size: -; d_call: TRBD1; cdr3_nt: TGTGCCAGCAGCTGGGGGACAGGCCCTCCCTCTGGGGCCAACGTCCTGACTTTC; cdr3_aa: CASSWGTGPPSGANVLTF
v_call: TRBV3-1; j_call: TRBJ2-5; clone_size: -; d_call: TRBD2; cdr3_nt: TGTGCCAGCAGCCAACAGACTAGCGGGGGGGCCGGGGAGACCCAGTACTTC; cdr3_aa: CASSQQTSGGAGETQYF
v_call: TRBV5-1; j_call: TRBJ2-3; clone_size: -; d_call: -; cdr3_nt: TGCGCCAGCAGCGCGGACTCCCCGGATACGCAGTATTTT; cdr3_aa: CASSADSPDTQYF
v_call: TRBV6-2/TRBV6-3; j_call: TRBJ2-6; clone_size: -; d_call: -; cdr3_nt: TGTGCCAGCACTCCCCCCTCCGGGGCCAACGTCCTGACTTTC; cdr3_aa: CASTPPSGANVLTF
v_call: TRBV4-1; j_call: TRBJ2-1; clone_size: -; d_call: TRBD1; cdr3_nt: TGCGCCAGCAGCCACCTACCGGGACAGGGGGCAGGTGAGCAGTTCTTC; cdr3_aa: CASSHLPGQGAGEQFF
v_call: TRBV11-2; j_call: TRBJ1-6; clone_size: -; d_call: -; cdr3_nt: TGTGCCAGCAGCGGCGCAAGCCCCAGGGATAATTCACCCCTCCACTTT; cdr3_aa: CASSGASPRDNSPLHF
v_call: TRBV12-5; j_call: TRBJ2-5; clone_size: -; d_call: -; cdr3_nt: TGTGCTAGTGGGCGACAGGCTCAAGAGACCCAGTACTTC; cdr3_aa: CASGRQAQETQYF
v_call: TRBV5-1; j_call: TRBJ2-1; clone_size: -; d_call: TRBD2; cdr3_nt: TGCGCCAGCAGCTTGGAGGCTAGCGGGGGGAGCAATGAGCAGTTCTTC; cdr3_aa: CASSLEASGGSNEQFF
v_call: TRBV20-1; j_call: TRBJ2-5; clone_size: -; d_call: -; cdr3_nt: TGCAGTGCTAGCTCCGGTCTGCGGTCGGGGCAAGAGACCCAGTACTTC; cdr3_aa: CSASSGLRSGQETQYF
v_call: TRBV10-3; j_call: TRBJ2-7; clone_size: -; d_call: -; cdr3_nt: TGTGCCATCAGTGAGGAGCGCGTCTTAGCCTACGAGCAGTACTTC; cdr3_aa: CAISEERVLAYEQYF
v_call: TRBV29-1; j_call: TRBJ2-3; clone_size: -; d_call: TRBD2; cdr3_nt: TGCAGCGTTGAGCCGCTAGCGGGGGCCAGGGATACGCAGTATTTT; cdr3_aa: CSVEPLAGARDTQYF
v_call: TRBV20-1; j_call: TRBJ2-1; clone_size: few; d_call: TRBD2; cdr3_nt: TGCAGTGCTAGAAGGACTAGCGGGCCCAGCTCCTACAATGAGCAGTTCTTC; cdr3_aa: CSARRTSGPSSYNEQFF
v_call: TRBV29-1; j_call: TRBJ2-3; clone_size: few; d_call: -; cdr3_nt: TGCAGCGTTGAAGAGGCGGGGACAGATACGCAGTATTTT; cdr3_aa: CSVEEAGTDTQYF
v_call: TRBV12-3/TRBV12-4; j_call: TRBJ2-7; clone_size: -; d_call: -; cdr3_nt: TGTGCCAGCAGTCCTCAAGGGGGGGGAGTCTACGAGCAGTACTTC; cdr3_aa: CASSPQGGGVYEQYF
v_call: TRBV9; j_call: TRBJ2-1; clone_size: -; d_call: -; cdr3_nt: TGTGCCAGCAGCGACTCCTCGTACAATGAGCAGTTCTTC; cdr3_aa: CASSDSSYNEQFF
v_call: TRBV30; j_call: TRBJ2-7; clone_size: -; d_call: -; cdr3_nt: TGTGCCTGGAGTGCATCCTACGAGCAGTACTTC; cdr3_aa: CAWSASYEQYF
v_call: TRBV20-1; j_call: TRBJ1-5; clone_size: -; d_call: TRBD1; cdr3_nt: TGCAGTGCTTCTTCCGGGACAGTTAGCAATCAGCCCCAGCATTTT; cdr3_aa: CSASSGTVSNQPQHF
v_call: TRBV7-9; j_call: TRBJ1-2; clone_size: -; d_call: -; cdr3_nt: TGTGCCAGCAGCTTAGAGGGACGCCGGTCGGGCTACACCTTC; cdr3_aa: CASSLEGRRSGYTF
v_call: TRBV28; j_call: TRBJ1-6; clone_size: -; d_call: -; cdr3_nt: TGTGCCAGCAAGAGTGGGGCAGCGAGGTTAGATAATTCACCCCTCCACTTT; cdr3_aa: CASKSGAARLDNSPLHF
v_call: TRBV28; j_call: TRBJ1-1; clone_size: -; d_call: TRBD1; cdr3_nt: TGTGCCAGCAGTAGACTAACAGGGGCTTCTAACACTGAAGCTTTCTTT; cdr3_aa: CASSRLTGASNTEAFF
v_call: TRBV11-2; j_call: TRBJ1-2; clone_size: -; d_call: -; cdr3_nt: TGTGCCAGCAGCCGGGGCGGTTTCGTTTATGGCTACACCTTC; cdr3_aa: CASSRGGFVYGYTF
v_call: TRBV20-1; j_call: TRBJ2-5; clone_size: many; d_call: -; cdr3_nt: TGCAGTGCTAGACACCAGGACCAAGAGACCCAGTACTTC; cdr3_aa: CSARHQDQETQYF
v_call: TRBV6-2/TRBV6-3; j_call: TRBJ2-1; clone_size: -; d_call: -; cdr3_nt: TGTGCCAGCAGTTGGCACGGGACACCGGTGAATGAGCAGTTCTTC; cdr3_aa: CASSWHGTPVNEQFF
v_call: TRBV28; j_call: TRBJ1-1; clone_size: -; d_call: TRBD1; cdr3_nt: TGTGCCAGCACTCCAGGGGGGCGGCCTGAAGCTTTCTTT; cdr3_aa: CASTPGGRPEAFF
v_call: TRBV18; j_call: TRBJ2-7; clone_size: once; d_call: -; cdr3_nt: TGTGCCAGCTCACCAACGACAGCAATCTACGAGCAGTACTTC; cdr3_aa: CASSPTTAIYEQYF
v_call: TRBV29-1; j_call: TRBJ2-1; clone_size: -; d_call: TRBD2; cdr3_nt: TGCAGCGTTGGGCCCCGGGGGGGGGGCAATGAGCAGTTCTTC; cdr3_aa: CSVGPRGGGNEQFF
v_call: TRBV12-3/TRBV12-4; j_call: TRBJ2-3; clone_size: -; d_call: -; cdr3_nt: TGTGCCAGCAGTCCAGGGACACATACGCAGTATTTT; cdr3_aa: CASSPGTHTQYF
v_call: TRBV5-6; j_call: TRBJ2-7; clone_size: -; d_call: TRBD2; cdr3_nt: TGTGCCAGCAGCATGCTAGCGGGGAGGAACGAGCAGTACTTC; cdr3_aa: CASSMLAGRNEQYF
v_call: TRBV20-1; j_call: TRBJ2-5; clone_size: -; d_call: -; cdr3_nt: TGCAGTGCTAGTTCGGATGCGTCGGGGACCCAGTACTTC; cdr3_aa: CSASSDASGTQYF
v_call: TRBV5-1; j_call: TRBJ2-5; clone_size: few; d_call: -; cdr3_nt: TGCGCCAGCAGCTTGATGCACAACCAAGAGACCCAGTACTTC; cdr3_aa: CASSLMHNQETQYF
v_call: TRBV9; j_call: TRBJ2-3; clone_size: few; d_call: TRBD2; cdr3_nt: TGTGCCAGCAGCGTGCTAGCGGGGCACACAGATACGCAGTATTTT; cdr3_aa: CASSVLAGHTDTQYF
v_call: TRBV7-9; j_call: TRBJ1-1; clone_size: -; d_call: -; cdr3_nt: TGTGCCAGCAGCCTGGGGTCGTGGAACACTGAAGCTTTCTTT; cdr3_aa: CASSLGSWNTEAFF
v_call: TRBV7-9; j_call: TRBJ2-7; clone_size: -; d_call: TRBD1; cdr3_nt: TGTGCCAGTACTACGGGACAGGGGGCATACGAGCAGTACTTC; cdr3_aa: CASTTGQGAYEQYF
v_call: TRBV24-1; j_call: TRBJ2-5; clone_size: -; d_call: -; cdr3_nt: TGTGCCACCAGTGGGCGGACACAAGAGACCCAGTACTTC; cdr3_aa: CATSGRTQETQYF
v_call: TRBV3-1; j_call: TRBJ1-2; clone_size: -; d_call: TRBD1; cdr3_nt: TGTGCCAGCAGCCAAGAGAGGACAGGGTCTGGCTACACCTTC; cdr3_aa: CASSQERTGSGYTF